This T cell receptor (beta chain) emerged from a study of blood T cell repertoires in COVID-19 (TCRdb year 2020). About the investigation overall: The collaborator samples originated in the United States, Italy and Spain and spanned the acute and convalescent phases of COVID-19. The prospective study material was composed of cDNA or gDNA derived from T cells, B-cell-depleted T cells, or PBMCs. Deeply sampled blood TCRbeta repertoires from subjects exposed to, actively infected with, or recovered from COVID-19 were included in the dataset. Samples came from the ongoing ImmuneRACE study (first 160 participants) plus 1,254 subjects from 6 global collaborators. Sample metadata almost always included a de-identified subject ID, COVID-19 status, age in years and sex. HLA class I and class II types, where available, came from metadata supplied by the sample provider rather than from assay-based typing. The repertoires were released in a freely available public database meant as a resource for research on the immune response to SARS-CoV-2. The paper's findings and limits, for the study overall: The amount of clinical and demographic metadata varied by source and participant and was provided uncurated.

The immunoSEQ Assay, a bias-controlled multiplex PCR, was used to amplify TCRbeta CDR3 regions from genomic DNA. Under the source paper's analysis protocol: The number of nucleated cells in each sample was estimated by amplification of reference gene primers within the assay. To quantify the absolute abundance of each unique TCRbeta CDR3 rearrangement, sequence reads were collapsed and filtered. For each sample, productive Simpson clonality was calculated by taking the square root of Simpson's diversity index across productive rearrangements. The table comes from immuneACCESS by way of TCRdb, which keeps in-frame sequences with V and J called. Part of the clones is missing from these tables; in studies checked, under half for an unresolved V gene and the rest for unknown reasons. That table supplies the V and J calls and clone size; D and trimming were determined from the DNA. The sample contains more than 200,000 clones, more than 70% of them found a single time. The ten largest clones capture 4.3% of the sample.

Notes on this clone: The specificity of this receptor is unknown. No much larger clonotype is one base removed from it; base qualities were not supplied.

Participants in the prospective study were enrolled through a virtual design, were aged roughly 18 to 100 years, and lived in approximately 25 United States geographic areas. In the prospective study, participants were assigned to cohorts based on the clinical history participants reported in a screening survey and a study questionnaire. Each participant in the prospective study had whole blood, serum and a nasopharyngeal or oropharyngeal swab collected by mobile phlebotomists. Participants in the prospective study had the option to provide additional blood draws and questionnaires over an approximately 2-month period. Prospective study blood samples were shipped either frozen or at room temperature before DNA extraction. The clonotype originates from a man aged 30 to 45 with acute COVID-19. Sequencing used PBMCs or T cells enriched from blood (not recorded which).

The nucleotide sequence is given as TGCGCCAGCAGCTTGGCCCCCATCGGGGAGGTCGAGCAGTACTTC. Its amino acids are CASSLAPIGEVEQYF. Rearrangement joined TRBV5-1 to TRBJ2-7, with a tentative D gene TRBD2 over 6 matching bases. CDR1 SGHRS and CDR2 YFSETQ were looked up in the germline V gene. V loses 0 bases, J loses 6 bases, and the germline ends lie 16 bases apart. The CDR3 runs 15 amino acids, cysteine and phenylalanine included. Only the CDR3 DNA is retained, 45 bases long and in frame from the first base.